The sequence of this T cell receptor (beta chain) was determined in a study of identifying expanded T cells in peripheral blood. Study findings and constraints: Differentially abundant clones: roughly 1.2 between replicates, 16.4 at around 2 weeks, less than 25 at four. Across healthy donors, higher total template counts meant significantly greater roughly 2-week count variance.

During the collection period, no donor immune events like infections were recorded. Details on this clone: What it binds is not known.

Measured with immunoSEQ multiplex PCR; TCRdb has only the in-frame clones, and not every one. The table shows approximately 100,000 clones, with approximately 90% occurring only once. The V gene lost 7 bases and the J gene lost 9 bases, with 22 bases spanning the gap. The CDR3 extends over 15 amino acids. The germline CDR1 and CDR2 sequences are SNHLY and FYNNEI. Sequenced material: blood. The chain employs TRBV2 and TRBJ1-5; tentative D call: TRBD1 (6 bases). The TCR comes from a person between 18 and 69 years old in good health. The CDR3 bases are TGTGCCAGCAATCAACAGGGACCGTTCGGTATGCCCCAGCATTTT. The encoded protein is CASNQQGPFGMPQHF.